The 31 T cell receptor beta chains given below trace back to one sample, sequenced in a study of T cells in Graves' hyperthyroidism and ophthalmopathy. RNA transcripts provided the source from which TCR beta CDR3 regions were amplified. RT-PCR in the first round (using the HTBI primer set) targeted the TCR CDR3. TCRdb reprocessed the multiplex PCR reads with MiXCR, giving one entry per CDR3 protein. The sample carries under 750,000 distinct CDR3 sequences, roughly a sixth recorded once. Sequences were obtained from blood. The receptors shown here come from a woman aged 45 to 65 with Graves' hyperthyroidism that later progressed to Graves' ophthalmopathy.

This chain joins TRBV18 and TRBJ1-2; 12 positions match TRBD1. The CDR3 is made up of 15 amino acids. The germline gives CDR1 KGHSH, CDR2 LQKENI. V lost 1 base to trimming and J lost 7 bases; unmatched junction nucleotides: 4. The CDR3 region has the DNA TGTGCCAGCTCACCACGGGGACAGGGGGCCCTTGGCTACACCTTC. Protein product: CASSPRGQGALGYTF.

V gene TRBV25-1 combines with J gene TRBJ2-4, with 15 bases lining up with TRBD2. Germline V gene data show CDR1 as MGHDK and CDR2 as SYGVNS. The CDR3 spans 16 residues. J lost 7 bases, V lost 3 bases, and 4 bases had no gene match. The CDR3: CASSDSGLAGGNIQYF. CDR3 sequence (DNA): TGTGCCAGCAGTGATTCCGGACTAGCGGGGGGGAACATTCAGTACTTC.

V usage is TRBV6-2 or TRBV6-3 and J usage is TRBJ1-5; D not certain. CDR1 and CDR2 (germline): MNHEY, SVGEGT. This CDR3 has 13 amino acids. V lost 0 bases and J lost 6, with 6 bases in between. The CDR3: CASSYSQFQPQHF. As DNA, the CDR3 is TGTGCCAGCAGTTACTCGCAGTTTCAGCCCCAGCATTTT.

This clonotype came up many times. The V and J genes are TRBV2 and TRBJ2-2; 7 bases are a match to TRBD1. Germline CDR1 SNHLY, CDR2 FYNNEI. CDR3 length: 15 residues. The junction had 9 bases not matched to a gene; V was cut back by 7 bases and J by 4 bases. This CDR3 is CASNTRQGVTGELFF. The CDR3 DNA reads TGTGCCAGCAACACGAGACAGGGAGTCACCGGGGAGCTGTTTTTT.

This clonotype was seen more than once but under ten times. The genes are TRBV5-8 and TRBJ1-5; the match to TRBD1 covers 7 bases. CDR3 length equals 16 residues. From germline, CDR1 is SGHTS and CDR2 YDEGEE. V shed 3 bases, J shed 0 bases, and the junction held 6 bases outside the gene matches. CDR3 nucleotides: TGTGCCAGCAGCTCAGGACAGGCGTATAGCAATCAGCCCCAGCATTTT. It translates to CASSSGQAYSNQPQHF.

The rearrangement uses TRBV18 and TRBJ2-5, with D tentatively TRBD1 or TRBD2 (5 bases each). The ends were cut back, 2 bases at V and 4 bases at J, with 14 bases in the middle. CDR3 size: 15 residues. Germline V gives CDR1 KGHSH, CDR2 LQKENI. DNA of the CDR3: TGTGCCAGCTCACCAGGGACCCCTTATGGAGAGACCCAGTACTTC. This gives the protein CASSPGTPYGETQYF.

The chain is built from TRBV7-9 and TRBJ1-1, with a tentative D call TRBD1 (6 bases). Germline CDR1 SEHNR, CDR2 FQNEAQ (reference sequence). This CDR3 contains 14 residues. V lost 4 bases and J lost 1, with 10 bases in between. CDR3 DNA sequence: TGTGCCAGCAGCTCAATGACAGGGAACACTGAAGCTTTCTTT. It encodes CASSSMTGNTEAFF. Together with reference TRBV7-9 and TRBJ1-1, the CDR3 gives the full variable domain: DTGVSQNPRHKITKRGQNVTFRCDPISEHNRLYWYRQTLGQGPEFLTYFQNEAQLEKSRLLSDRFSAERPKGSFSTLEIQRTEQGDSAMYLCASSSMTGNTEAFFGQGTRLTVV.

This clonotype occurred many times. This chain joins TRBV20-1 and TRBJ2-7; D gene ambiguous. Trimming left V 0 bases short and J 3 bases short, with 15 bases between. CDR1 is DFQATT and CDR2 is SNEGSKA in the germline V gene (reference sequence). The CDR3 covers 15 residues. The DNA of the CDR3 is TGCAGTGCTAGAGATTCGGGTAGTGTTTTCTACGAGCAGTACTTC. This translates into CSARDSGSVFYEQYF.

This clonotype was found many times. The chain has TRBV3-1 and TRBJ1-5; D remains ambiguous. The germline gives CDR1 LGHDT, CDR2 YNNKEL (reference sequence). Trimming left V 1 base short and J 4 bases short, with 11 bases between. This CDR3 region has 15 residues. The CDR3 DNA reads TGTGCCAGCAGCCAAGGACCTGGGAAGAATCAGCCCCAGCATTTT. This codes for CASSQGPGKNQPQHF.

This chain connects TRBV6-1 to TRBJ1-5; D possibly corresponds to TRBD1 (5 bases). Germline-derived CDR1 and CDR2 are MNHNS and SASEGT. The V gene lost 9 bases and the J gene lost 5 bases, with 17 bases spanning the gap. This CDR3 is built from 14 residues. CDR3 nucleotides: TGTGCCAGTACCGGGACCCTGTGGGATCAGCCCCAGCATTTT. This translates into CASTGTLWDQPQHF.

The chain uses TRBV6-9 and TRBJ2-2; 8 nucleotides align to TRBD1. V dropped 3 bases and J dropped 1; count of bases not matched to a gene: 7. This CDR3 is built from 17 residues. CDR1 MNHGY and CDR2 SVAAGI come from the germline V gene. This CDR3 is CASSYDRGPWNTGELFF. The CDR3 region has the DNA TGTGCCAGCAGTTACGACAGGGGCCCTTGGAACACCGGGGAGCTGTTTTTT.

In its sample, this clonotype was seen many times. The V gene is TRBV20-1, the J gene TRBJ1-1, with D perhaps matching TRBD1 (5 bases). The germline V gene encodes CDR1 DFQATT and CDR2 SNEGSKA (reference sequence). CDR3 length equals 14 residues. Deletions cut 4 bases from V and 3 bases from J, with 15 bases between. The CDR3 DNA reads TGCAGTGCTATTCCAGGGTTTTTAGACACTGAAGCTTTCTTT. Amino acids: CSAIPGFLDTEAFF.

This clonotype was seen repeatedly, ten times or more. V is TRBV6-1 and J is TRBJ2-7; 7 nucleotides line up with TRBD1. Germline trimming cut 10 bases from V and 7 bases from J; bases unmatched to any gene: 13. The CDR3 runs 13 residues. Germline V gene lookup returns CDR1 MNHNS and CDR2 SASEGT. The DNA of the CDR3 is TGTGCCATGGGCCGGACAGGAGTTGGGGAGCAGTACTTC. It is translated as CAMGRTGVGEQYF.

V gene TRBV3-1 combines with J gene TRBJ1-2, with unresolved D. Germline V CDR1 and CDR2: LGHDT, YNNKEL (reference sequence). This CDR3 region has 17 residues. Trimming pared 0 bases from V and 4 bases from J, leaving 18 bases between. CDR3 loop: CASSQDDAGWATYGYTF. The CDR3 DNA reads TGTGCCAGCAGCCAAGACGACGCCGGATGGGCTACCTATGGCTACACCTTC.

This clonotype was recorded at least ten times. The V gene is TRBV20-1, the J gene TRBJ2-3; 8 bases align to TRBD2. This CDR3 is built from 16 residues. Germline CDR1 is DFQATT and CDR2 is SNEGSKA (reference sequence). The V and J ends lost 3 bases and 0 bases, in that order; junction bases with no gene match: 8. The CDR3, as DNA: TGCAGTGCTAGTTCACCCCGGGGGGGAAGCACAGATACGCAGTATTTT. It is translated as CSASSPRGGSTDTQYF.

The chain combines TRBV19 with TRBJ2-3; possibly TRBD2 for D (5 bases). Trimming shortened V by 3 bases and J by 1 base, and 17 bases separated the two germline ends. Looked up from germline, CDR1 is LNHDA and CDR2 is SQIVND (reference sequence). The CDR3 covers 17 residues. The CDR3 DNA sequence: TGTGCCAGTAGTATTGGCGCGGGCCGTATGGGCACAGATACGCAGTATTTT. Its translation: CASSIGAGRMGTDTQYF. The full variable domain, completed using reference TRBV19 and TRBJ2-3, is DGGITQSPKYLFRKEGQNVTLSCEQNLNHDAMYWYRQDPGQGLRLIYYSQIVNDFQKGDIAEGYSVSREKKESFPLTVTSAQKNPTAFYLCASSIGAGRMGTDTQYFGPGTRLTVL.

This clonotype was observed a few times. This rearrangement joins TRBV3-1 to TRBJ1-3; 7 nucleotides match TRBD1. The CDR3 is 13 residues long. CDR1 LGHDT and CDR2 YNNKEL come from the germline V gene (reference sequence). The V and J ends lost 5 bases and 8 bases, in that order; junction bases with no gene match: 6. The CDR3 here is CASSNTGAHTIYF. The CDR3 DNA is TGTGCCAGCAGCAATACAGGGGCCCACACCATATATTTT.

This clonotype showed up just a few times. The CDR3 bases are TGTGCCAGCAGCCCGCGAAGGGACAGGAGCTCCTACAATGAGCAGTTCTTC. Protein: CASSPRRDRSSYNEQFF. The genes are TRBV12-3 or TRBV12-4 and TRBJ2-1; TRBD1 matches 8 bases. V lost 6 bases, J lost 0 bases, and 10 bases stayed unmatched. The CDR3 extends over 17 amino acids.

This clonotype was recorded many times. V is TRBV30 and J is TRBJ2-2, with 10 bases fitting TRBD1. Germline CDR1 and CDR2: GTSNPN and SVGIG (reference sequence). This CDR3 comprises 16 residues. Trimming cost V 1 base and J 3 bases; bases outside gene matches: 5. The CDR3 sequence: CAWSDPGQGHTGELFF. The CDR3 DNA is TGTGCCTGGAGTGACCCGGGACAGGGGCACACCGGGGAGCTGTTTTTT.

The CDR3 region has the DNA TGTGCCAGCAGGCAGGGGGACAGGGGGTCGTACGAGCAGTACTTC. Translation: CASRQGDRGSYEQYF. This rearrangement joins TRBV6-2 or TRBV6-3 to TRBJ2-7, with 11 bases matching TRBD1. The V gene's germline CDR1 is MNHEY and CDR2 SVGEGT. CDR3 length equals 15 residues. With V trimmed by 6 bases and J by 4 bases, 8 bases remained unmatched.

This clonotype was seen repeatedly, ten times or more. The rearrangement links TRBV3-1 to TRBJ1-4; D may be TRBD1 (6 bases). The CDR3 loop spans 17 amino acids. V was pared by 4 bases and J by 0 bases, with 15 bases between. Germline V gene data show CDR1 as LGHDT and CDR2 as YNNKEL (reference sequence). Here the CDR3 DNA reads TGTGCCAGCAGCCGCTACACAGGGAGTGCAACTAATGAAAAACTGTTTTTT. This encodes CASSRYTGSATNEKLFF.

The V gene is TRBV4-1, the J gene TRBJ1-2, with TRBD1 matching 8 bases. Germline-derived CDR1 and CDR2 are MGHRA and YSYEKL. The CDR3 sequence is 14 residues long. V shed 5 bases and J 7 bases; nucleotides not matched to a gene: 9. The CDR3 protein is CASSESGGGLGYTF. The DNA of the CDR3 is TGCGCCAGCAGCGAATCAGGGGGCGGTCTTGGCTACACCTTC.

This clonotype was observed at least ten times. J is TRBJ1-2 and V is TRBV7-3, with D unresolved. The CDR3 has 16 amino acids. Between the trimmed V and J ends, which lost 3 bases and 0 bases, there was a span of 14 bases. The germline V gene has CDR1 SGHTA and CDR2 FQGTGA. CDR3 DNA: TGTGCCAGCAGCTTGGACGGCGTTTCGGCTAACTATGGCTACACCTTC. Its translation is CASSLDGVSANYGYTF. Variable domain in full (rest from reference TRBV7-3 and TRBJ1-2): GAGVSQTPSNKVTEKGKYVELRCDPISGHTALYWYRQSLGQGPEFLIYFQGTGAADDSGLPNDRFFAVRPEGSVSTLKIQRTERGDSAVYLCASSLDGVSANYGYTFGSGTRLTVV.

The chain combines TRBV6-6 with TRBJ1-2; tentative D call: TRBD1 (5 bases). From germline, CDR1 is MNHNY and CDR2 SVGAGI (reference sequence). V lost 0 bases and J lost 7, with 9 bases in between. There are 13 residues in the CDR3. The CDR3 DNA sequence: TGTGCCAGCAGTTACTCACGGGGCCCTGGCTACACCTTC. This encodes CASSYSRGPGYTF.

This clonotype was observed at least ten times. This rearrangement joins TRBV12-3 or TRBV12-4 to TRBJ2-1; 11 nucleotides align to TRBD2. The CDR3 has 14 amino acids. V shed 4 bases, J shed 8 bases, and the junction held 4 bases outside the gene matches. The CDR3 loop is CASSSLAGGYEQFF. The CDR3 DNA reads TGTGCCAGCAGTTCTCTAGCGGGGGGATATGAGCAGTTCTTC.

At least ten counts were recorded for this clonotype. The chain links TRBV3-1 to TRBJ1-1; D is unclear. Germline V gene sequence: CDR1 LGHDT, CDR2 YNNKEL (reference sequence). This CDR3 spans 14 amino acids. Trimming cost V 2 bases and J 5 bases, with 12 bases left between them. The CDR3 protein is CASSQSVDRTEAFF. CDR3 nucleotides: TGTGCCAGCAGCCAAAGCGTCGATAGGACTGAAGCTTTCTTT.

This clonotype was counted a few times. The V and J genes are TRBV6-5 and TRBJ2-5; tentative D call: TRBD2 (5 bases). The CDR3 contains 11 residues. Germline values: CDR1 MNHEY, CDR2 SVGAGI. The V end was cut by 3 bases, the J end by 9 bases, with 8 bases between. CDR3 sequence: CASSYLRAQYF. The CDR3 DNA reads TGTGCCAGCAGTTATTTGCGGGCCCAGTACTTC.

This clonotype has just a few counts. CDR3 loop: CASSLQGFRGELFF. Here the CDR3 DNA reads TGTGCCAGCAGTTTACAGGGATTTCGCGGGGAGCTGTTTTTT. The genes are TRBV6-2 or TRBV6-3 and TRBJ2-2; possible D gene TRBD1, 6 bases. CDR1 MNHEY and CDR2 SVGEGT come from the germline V gene. V was clipped by 4 bases and J by 7 bases, with 13 bases between them. CDR3 size: 14 residues.

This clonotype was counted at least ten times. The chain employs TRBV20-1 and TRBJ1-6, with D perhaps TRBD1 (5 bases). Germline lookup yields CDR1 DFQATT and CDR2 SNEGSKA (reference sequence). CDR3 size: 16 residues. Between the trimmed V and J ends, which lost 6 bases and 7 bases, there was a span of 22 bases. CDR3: CSARTGGGISNSPLHF. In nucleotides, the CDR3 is TGCAGTGCCAGAACTGGGGGGGGTATCAGCAATTCACCCCTCCACTTT.

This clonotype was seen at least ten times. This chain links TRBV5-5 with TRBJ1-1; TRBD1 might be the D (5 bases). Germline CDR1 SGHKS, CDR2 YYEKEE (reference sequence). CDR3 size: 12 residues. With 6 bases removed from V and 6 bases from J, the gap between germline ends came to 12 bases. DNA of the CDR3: TGTGCCAGCACCCAGGGTATCGCTGAAGCTTTCTTT. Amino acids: CASTQGIAEAFF.

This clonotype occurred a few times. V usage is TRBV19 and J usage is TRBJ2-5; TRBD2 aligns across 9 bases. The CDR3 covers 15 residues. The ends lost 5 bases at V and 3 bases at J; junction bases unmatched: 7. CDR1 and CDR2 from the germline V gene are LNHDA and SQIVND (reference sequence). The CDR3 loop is CASSPRTSVKETQYF. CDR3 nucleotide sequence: TGTGCCAGTAGTCCTAGGACTAGCGTAAAAGAGACCCAGTACTTC.